The clone carrying this T cell receptor (beta chain) was recorded a few times. The antigen remains unidentified. The data belong to a study of response to subunit inactivated influenza vaccine. Points from the study as a whole: After each seasonal influenza vaccination, few new T cells are recruited, the authors suggested.

TCRdb itself ran the RT-PCR reads through MiXCR, one entry per CDR3 protein. The table records 500,000 to 750,000 distinct CDR3 sequences, around 15% of them present only once. CDR3 length: 13 residues. V was trimmed by 1 base and J by 1 base, leaving 3 bases between them. CDR1 KGHSH and CDR2 LQKENI come from the germline V gene. This receptor was taken from a man between 50 and 59 years old who received an inactivated influenza vaccine. The rearrangement links TRBV18 to TRBJ2-3; D unclear. The sequencing here drew on PBMCs from blood, taken roughly 12 days after vaccination. The CDR3 DNA is TGTGCCAGCTCACCACTACGCACAGATACGCAGTATTTT. Translation: CASSPLRTDTQYF.